A single sample gave rise to the 9 T cell receptor beta chains below, sequenced in a study of CD8+CD57+ T cells in acquired aplastic anemia. CDR3 and TCR beta VDJ profiling relied on a genomic DNA template. MiXCR, applied by TCRdb to the reads, yields one record per CDR3 protein. This sample has 150,000 to 200,000 distinct CDR3 sequences, with roughly 48% found just once. For sequencing, patients were chosen who had shown expansion of CD8+CD57+ cells by flow cytometry. Sequences were obtained from sorted CD4+, CD8+, or CD8+CD57+ T cells (not recorded which) from PBMCs. The receptors here all came from a human donor with aplastic anemia.

This clonotype has a count of ten or more. This chain links TRBV6-1 with TRBJ1-2; D not certain. This CDR3 has 13 amino acids. Germline lookup yields CDR1 MNHNS and CDR2 SASEGT. Trimming left V 1 base short and J 5 bases short, with 8 bases between. The CDR3 here is CASSEVNRYGYTF. The CDR3 nucleotides read TGTGCCAGCAGTGAAGTTAACAGATATGGCTACACCTTC.

At least ten counts were recorded for this clonotype. The chain carries TRBV9 and TRBJ2-7; D is possibly TRBD2 (6 bases). Trimming stripped 0 bases from V and 6 bases from J, with 16 bases between. Germline assignment: CDR1 SGDLS and CDR2 YYNGEE. This CDR3 comprises 15 residues. In DNA, the CDR3 is TGTGCCAGCAGCGTAGGGGGGGATTACGGTTTCGAGCAGTACTTC. Protein: CASSVGGDYGFEQYF.

Notes on this clonotype: The germline gene is not matched at one end of the junction; a read error may be the cause. The gene calls are TRBV7-2 and TRBJ2-1, with TRBD1 identical over 8 bases. The CDR3 extends over 12 amino acids. CDR1 is SGHTA, CDR2 FQGNSA, per germline. In DNA, the CDR3 is TGTGCCAGCAGCTTAGTGGGACAGGTAGAGGTCTTC. Translated, it gives CASSLVGQVEVF.

This clonotype occurred many times. The DNA for the CDR3 is TGCGCCAGCAGCCAAGTCCCGGGCGGCACTGAAGCTTTCTTT. This codes for CASSQVPGGTEAFF. The chain recombines TRBV4-1 with TRBJ1-1; D remains unclear. This CDR3 comprises 14 residues. Germline V lookup: CDR1 MGHRA, CDR2 YSYEKL. Trimming shortened V by 1 base and J by 4 bases, and 10 bases separated the two germline ends.

The rearrangement uses TRBV15 and TRBJ2-5, with 7 bases aligning to TRBD2. Germline V gene sequence: CDR1 LNHNV, CDR2 YYDKDF (reference sequence). Unmatched junction bases numbered 4, after V lost 1 base and J lost 2 bases. CDR3 length: 15 residues. The CDR3 bases are TGTGCCACCAGCAGAGGGTCTAGCGGACAAGAGACCCAGTACTTC. Translated: CATSRGSSGQETQYF.

Ten or more counts support this clonotype. The chain uses TRBV7-3 and TRBJ1-2; D ambiguous. Germline V gene sequence: CDR1 SGHTA, CDR2 FQGTGA. V was cut by 4 bases and J by 1 base, with 7 bases left in between. CDR3 length: 13 amino acids. The CDR3: CASSYGRNYGYTF. CDR3 DNA: TGTGCCAGCAGCTACGGACGTAACTATGGCTACACCTTC. The complete variable domain, with remaining parts taken from reference TRBV7-3 and TRBJ1-2, reads GAGVSQTPSNKVTEKGKYVELRCDPISGHTALYWYRQSLGQGPEFLIYFQGTGAADDSGLPNDRFFAVRPEGSVSTLKIQRTERGDSAVYLCASSYGRNYGYTFGSGTRLTVV.

CDR3 nucleotide sequence: TGTGCCAGCAGCTCTGCGCGGGGGACAAGGGAGACCCAGTACTTC. Residues: CASSSARGTRETQYF. The J gene is TRBJ2-5, the V gene TRBV11-2; possibly TRBD2 for D (7 bases). The germline CDR1 and CDR2 sequences are SGHAT and FQNNGV. V gave up 4 bases and J gave up 5 bases, with 17 bases separating them. The CDR3 is 15 residues long.

Details on this clonotype: Since a much larger clone is just one base distant, this may be a read error. This chain links TRBV6-2 or TRBV6-3 with TRBJ2-3; the D is unclear. The germline gives CDR1 MNHEY, CDR2 SVGEGT. This CDR3 comprises 15 residues. This CDR3 is CASSWAVFGTDAQYF. CDR3 nucleotides: TGTGCCAGCAGCTGGGCTGTGTTCGGCACAGATGCGCAGTATTTT.

This clonotype occurred a few times. The chain recombines TRBV7-9 with TRBJ1-6; D is ambiguous. V shed 5 bases and J shed 9 bases, with 5 bases lying between them. Germline loops: CDR1 SEHNR, CDR2 FQNEAQ (reference sequence). This CDR3 has 11 residues. The CDR3 nucleotides read TGTGCCAGCAGCGAGGGTTCACCCCTCCACTTT. Translating gives CASSEGSPLHF.